The 10 T cell receptor beta chains in this list originate from one sample, sequenced in a study of blood T cell repertoires in COVID-19. Clones were read by immunoSEQ multiplex PCR, and TCRdb kept only the in-frame ones, dropping some. The sample includes tens of thousands of clones, roughly nine tenths of them seen just once. Input material: peripheral blood. These receptors originate from a man aged 55 to 69 with acute or convalescent COVID-19.

This chain joins TRBV5-1 and TRBJ2-7; D gene uncertain. V was clipped by 4 bases and J by 7 bases, with 18 bases between them. CDR1 is SGHRS and CDR2 is YFSETQ in the germline V gene. The CDR3 is 14 amino acids. CDR3 amino acids: CASSIQVGKAEQYF. DNA of the CDR3: TGCGCCAGCAGCATCCAGGTCGGCAAAGCAGAGCAGTACTTC.

This chain joins TRBV14 and TRBJ1-2; D is unresolved. Germline V CDR1 and CDR2: SGHDN, FVKESK. The V end lost 4 bases, the J end lost 4 bases, and 10 bases lay between the germline ends. The length of the CDR3 is 13 residues. The CDR3 nucleotides read TGTGCCAGCAGCCCTCTCCCGGGCTATGGCTACACCTTC. Residues: CASSPLPGYGYTF.

This clone was seen just once. The chain employs TRBV11-2 and TRBJ2-7; 8 bases line up with TRBD2. Trimming at V came to 2 bases and at J to 3 bases, leaving 3 bases not matched to a gene. Looked up from germline, CDR1 is SGHAT and CDR2 is FQNNGV. This CDR3 has 14 amino acids. The CDR3 DNA reads as TGTGCCAGCAGCTTACGGGGGGGTTACTACGAGCAGTACTTC. Translating it yields CASSLRGGYYEQYF. The full variable domain, in which reference TRBV11-2 and TRBJ2-7 provide the parts outside the CDR3, is EAGVAQSPRYKIIEKRQSVAFWCNPISGHATLYWYQQILGQGPKLLIQFQNNGVVDDSQLPKDRFSAERLKGVDSTLKIQPAKLEDSAVYLCASSLRGGYYEQYFGPGTRLTVT.

The CDR3 bases are TGCGCCAGCAGTGAGGGCGGGGTTTATACTGAAGCTTTCTTT. Protein: CASSEGGVYTEAFF. This chain joins TRBV10-2 and TRBJ1-1; D ambiguous. The CDR3 contains 14 residues. The germline V gene has CDR1 WSHSY and CDR2 SAAADI. With 2 bases removed from V and 5 bases from J, the gap between germline ends came to 12 bases.

This clone occurred once. This chain uses TRBV5-1 with TRBJ2-5, with a weak D call TRBD1 (5 bases). The CDR3 sequence is 14 residues long. V was shortened by 5 bases and J by 2 bases, with 13 bases between the two germline ends. The germline gives CDR1 SGHRS, CDR2 YFSETQ. The CDR3 DNA reads as TGCGCCAGCAGAACCCAGGGCCTTCAAGAGACCCAGTACTTC. Protein sequence: CASRTQGLQETQYF. The whole variable domain, filled in from reference TRBV5-1 and TRBJ2-5, reads KAGVTQTPRYLIKTRGQQVTLSCSPISGHRSVSWYQQTPGQGLQFLFEYFSETQRNKGNFPGRFSGRQFSNSRSEMNVSTLELGDSALYLCASRTQGLQETQYFGPGTRLLVL.

The rearrangement links TRBV2 to TRBJ1-6; 10 nucleotides line up with TRBD1. Per the germline V gene, CDR1 is SNHLY and CDR2 is FYNNEI. The CDR3 totals 15 residues. The J segment lost 1 base and the V segment lost 7 bases, leaving 1 base of the junction unmatched. The CDR3 DNA reads as TGTGCCAGCAAGGGACAGGGGTCCTATAATTCACCCCTCCACTTT. This encodes CASKGQGSYNSPLHF.

The chain employs TRBV5-1 and TRBJ1-1, with D possibly matching TRBD1 (5 bases). Germline values: CDR1 SGHRS, CDR2 YFSETQ. Trimming left V 4 bases short and J 4 bases short, with 14 bases between. The CDR3 runs to 14 residues. The CDR3 nucleotides read TGCGCCAGCAGCGCTCAGGGTGGGTCCACTGAAGCTTTCTTT. Encoded protein: CASSAQGGSTEAFF.

This sequence joins TRBV5-1 and TRBJ1-1, with D possibly being TRBD1 (6 bases). This CDR3 region has 16 residues. Germline V gives CDR1 SGHRS, CDR2 YFSETQ. V was trimmed by 4 bases and J by 5 bases, leaving 21 bases between them. The CDR3 spells CASSPGNLQGRTEAFF. The CDR3 coding sequence is TGCGCCAGCAGCCCGGGGAACTTACAGGGTAGGACTGAAGCTTTCTTT.

The table lists this clone with a count of one. The V call is TRBV29-1, the J call TRBJ1-1; D is possibly TRBD1 (6 bases). The CDR3 contains 12 residues. CDR1 SQVTM and CDR2 ANQGSEA come from the germline V gene. Trimming cost V 4 bases and J 5 bases, with 11 bases left between them. The DNA of the CDR3 is TGCAGCGTTGTGGGGGGGCGAACTGAAGCTTTCTTT. It yields the protein CSVVGGRTEAFF.

J is TRBJ2-3 and V is TRBV27; 8 bases map to TRBD1. Germline lookup yields CDR1 MNHEY and CDR2 SMNVEV (reference sequence). This CDR3 is built from 15 residues. Trimming at V came to 1 base and at J to 2 bases, leaving 2 bases not matched to a gene. The CDR3 bases are TGTGCCAGCAGTTTATTCAGGGGGCCCACAGATACGCAGTATTTT. Protein sequence: CASSLFRGPTDTQYF.